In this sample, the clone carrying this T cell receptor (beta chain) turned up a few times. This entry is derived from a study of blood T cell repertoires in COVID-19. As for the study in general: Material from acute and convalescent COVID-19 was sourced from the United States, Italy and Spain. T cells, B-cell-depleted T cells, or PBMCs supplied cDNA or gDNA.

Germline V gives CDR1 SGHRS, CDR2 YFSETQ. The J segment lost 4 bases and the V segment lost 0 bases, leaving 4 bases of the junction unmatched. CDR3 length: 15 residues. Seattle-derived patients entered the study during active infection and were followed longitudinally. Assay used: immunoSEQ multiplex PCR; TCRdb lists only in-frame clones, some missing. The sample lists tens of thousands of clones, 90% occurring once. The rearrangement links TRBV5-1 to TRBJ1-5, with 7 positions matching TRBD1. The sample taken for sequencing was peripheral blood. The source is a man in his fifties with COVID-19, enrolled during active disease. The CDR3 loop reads CASSLGQGRNQPQHF. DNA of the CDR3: TGCGCCAGCAGCTTGGGACAGGGCCGGAATCAGCCCCAGCATTTT.